These T cell receptor beta chains were read from a single sample in a study of naive and memory T cell subsets. TCRdb used MiXCR to reprocess the UMI-ligation and nested PCR reads, holding one entry per CDR3 protein. Here the sample spans over 20,000 distinct CDR3 sequences, roughly 11% being singletons. Sequencing used central memory CD8+ T cells from blood. The origin of the receptors is a human donor in good health. Each CDR3 is given with its conserved first and last residue. D genes are given only for firm matches. Only some rows state a clone size, as once, few, many or a class for expanded clones.

J gene,clone size,D gene,V gene,CDR3 protein,CDR3 DNA
TRBJ2-1,few,NA,TRBV2,CASSDRLPSNEQFF,TGTGCCAGCAGTGATCGACTCCCAAGCAATGAGCAGTTCTTC
TRBJ1-6,NA,TRBD1,TRBV28,CASSLAGGSPLHF,TGTGCCAGCAGCTTAGCAGGGGGTTCACCCCTCCACTTT
TRBJ2-3,NA,NA,TRBV28,CASSLGAEKHTDTQYF,TGTGCCAGCAGTTTAGGGGCGGAGAAACACACAGATACGCAGTATTTT
TRBJ2-4,medium-sized,NA,TRBV12-3/TRBV12-4,CASTEGSPKNIQYF,TGTGCCAGCACTGAGGGATCACCCAAAAACATTCAGTACTTC
TRBJ2-7,NA,TRBD2,TRBV20-1,CSAVVPGLAGVHEQYF,TGCAGTGCTGTAGTTCCGGGACTAGCGGGAGTACACGAGCAGTACTTC
TRBJ2-1,few,NA,TRBV6-6,CASSFMPPEQFF,TGTGCCAGCAGTTTTATGCCTCCCGAGCAGTTCTTC
TRBJ2-1,NA,NA,TRBV28,CASSFLVGGERAGNEQFF,TGTGCCAGCAGTTTCTTGGTCGGGGGCGAACGAGCAGGCAATGAGCAGTTCTTC
TRBJ2-7,many,NA,TRBV7-8,CASSLGSRGSTYEQYF,TGTGCCAGCAGCTTAGGGTCCAGAGGTTCCACCTACGAGCAGTACTTC
TRBJ2-1,NA,TRBD2,TRBV10-3,CAISESRLADNEQFF,TGTGCCATCAGTGAGTCGCGACTAGCGGACAATGAGCAGTTCTTC
TRBJ2-2,NA,TRBD1,TRBV27,CASTLATGGKDTGELFF,TGTGCCAGCACTCTCGCGACAGGGGGAAAGGATACCGGGGAGCTGTTTTTT
TRBJ2-1,NA,TRBD2,TRBV7-8,CASSLGPSGSNHNEQFF,TGTGCCAGCAGCTTAGGGCCTAGCGGGAGTAACCACAATGAGCAGTTCTTC
TRBJ2-5,NA,TRBD1,TRBV28,CASSQYPLRTGQETQYF,TGTGCCAGCAGTCAGTACCCACTCAGGACAGGGCAAGAGACCCAGTACTTC
TRBJ1-4,medium-sized,NA,TRBV7-8,CASSRPDPDDYATNEKLFF,TGTGCCAGCAGCCGCCCAGACCCTGATGACTATGCAACTAATGAAAAACTGTTTTTT
TRBJ2-1,medium-sized,TRBD2,TRBV20-1,CSARDDSGNDYNEQFF,TGCAGTGCTAGAGACGATAGCGGGAACGACTACAATGAGCAGTTCTTC
TRBJ1-2,many,NA,TRBV5-8,CASSLEGYGYTF,TGTGCCAGCAGCTTGGAGGGCTATGGCTACACCTTC
TRBJ1-2,many,NA,TRBV20-1,CSAKTRTVDYYGYTF,TGCAGTGCTAAAACAAGGACAGTAGACTACTATGGCTACACCTTC
TRBJ2-1,NA,NA,TRBV20-1,CSARVPARGTVYNEQFF,TGCAGTGCTAGAGTGCCGGCCCGAGGGACTGTCTACAATGAGCAGTTCTTC
TRBJ2-7,many,NA,TRBV12-3/TRBV12-4,CASSFGPAGSEQYF,TGTGCCAGCAGTTTCGGTCCCGCGGGGAGCGAGCAGTACTTC
TRBJ1-2,many,NA,TRBV6-5,CASRLTGYGNYGYTF,TGTGCCAGCAGACTGACAGGCTACGGGAACTATGGCTACACCTTC
TRBJ2-1,NA,TRBD2,TRBV6-4,CASSEYHGGSRGEQFF,TGTGCCAGCAGTGAATATCATGGCGGGAGTAGGGGTGAGCAGTTCTTC